This section outlines one T cell receptor beta chain sequence together with its context. Which antigen it targets is not known. Base qualities are not at hand, and no much larger clone is one base apart. The sample is drawn from a study of cytomegalovirus exposure and HLA in healthy donors (dated by TCRdb to the late 2010s). Some background on the complete study: In an earlier analysis of approximately 500 of the donors, approximately 300 Gb of sequence data and 100 million or so unique TCR beta sequences from 150 million to 200 million T cells were reported. Among about 410 genotyped donors of the cohort, an average of approximately 240,000 unique TCR beta nucleotide sequences was sequenced per donor, of which about 18% were non-productive. Donor age, sex, ethnicity and CMV serostatus were compiled together with the repertoire data. Both class I and class II loci were covered by HLA typing, at four-digit resolution. The genetic ancestry cluster associated with self-reported Caucasian donors included about 81% of the 300 to 450 genotyped donors. The study profiled the T cell repertoires of more than 500 subjects by immunosequencing and related them to cytomegalovirus serostatus. The aim of the study was to test whether cataloging public T cell receptors could identify signatures of past pathogen exposure. Rather than using new phenotypic data, the later analysis identified candidate immune exposures from TCR beta sequences and from how often those sequences occurred across donors. Every repertoire in the discovery cohort had been generated on one and the same sequencing platform. Genome-wide SNP genotypes for about 60% of the roughly 700 donors were used in a later genetic analysis, which treated that subset as a discovery cohort. In an earlier analysis of roughly 600 of the donors, high-throughput TCR beta sequencing was used to judge whether each TCR beta V gene segment behaved as functional or pseudogenic. In addition to the first cohort of roughly 670 subjects, a separate validation cohort of about 120 different subjects was used. To predict cytomegalovirus infection status, the study combined high-throughput TCR immunosequencing, statistical association of individual TCRs with disease status, and machine learning. Roughly 300 gigabases of sequencing data and approximately 91 million unique TCR sequences made up an early release that covered fewer than 650 HLA-typed donors. Several DR-DQ haplotypes were handled as single units for association and clustering because linkage in the cohort was strong. The number of typed donors differed by locus: about 629-640 for A, B, C, DRB1 and DQB1; 522 for DQA1; over 600 for DPA1; and around 470 for DPB1. A later analysis re-examined previously published TCR beta repertoires from just over 650 donors and added high-resolution HLA genotyping to investigate patterns of TCR occurrence. What the research found in general, with its limitations: A later analysis reported that several top co-occurrence clusters appeared linked to parvovirus B19, influenza, CMV and Epstein-Barr virus. The classifier was reported to diagnose cytomegalovirus status with high specificity and sensitivity in both the original cohort and the validation cohort. According to the authors, the approach could potentially be generalized to other disease states and immunological phenotypes. A total of roughly 160 TCR beta chains were listed by the study as associated with cytomegalovirus. In a later analysis, HLA-associated TCR beta chains were found to be more clonally expanded and to have lower generation probabilities than equally common non-associated chains. In an earlier analysis of approximately 600 of the donors, most TCR beta V segments were observed in productive rearrangements about 87% or about 30% of the time, broadly matching IMGT annotations. The cohort was sequenced for TCR beta chains only, and without alpha or paired-chain data the features that could be detected were limited. HLA typing was unavailable for some donors at each locus, so association tests used only the typed subset. In vitro tests confirmed that three of the cytomegalovirus-associated TCR beta chains recognize cytomegalovirus antigens. A cluster of highly shared sequence variants was judged likely to be a technical artifact of the sequencing pipeline. V-gene and J-gene trimming of TCR beta chains was associated with a missense DCLRE1C variant in a later genetic analysis, and the association was replicated in an independent cohort. Across donors, most TCR sequences were observed very rarely, whereas some public TCRs were present in many individuals. In a later analysis, 16,951 TCR beta sequences were associated with specific HLA alleles at a false discovery rate of 0.05. A further reported finding was that TCR beta sequences accurately predicted the HLA-A and HLA-B alleles for most subjects in the first cohort. The presence/absence analyses assumed that sequencing depth was roughly uniform across donors, and that assumption may not be true. Because counts were too low, about 18 rarely observed V segments, including chromosome 9 orphons, were left out of the earlier analysis of about 620 of the donors. Assigning TCR associations to individual alleles was difficult when HLA alleles, especially DR and DQ, strongly co-occurred. Correlated functional status among segregating V segments might reflect linkage disequilibrium, but an unknown experimental factor could not be ruled out. The only immune exposure information available for the cohort was CMV serostatus. A later analysis found that most CMV-associated TCR beta chains appeared HLA-restricted, with HLA associations seemingly driven largely by CMV exposure. In a later genetic analysis, fewer N-insertions in productive TCRs were reported among donors in an Asian-associated ancestry cluster than the 666-donor mean. A later analysis found that TCR association rates varied across HLA loci, with DRB1 alleles showing the most associated TCRs and HLA-C alleles the fewest.

The cohort comprised 670 or so healthy bone marrow donors. At the time of sampling, all cohort members were nominally healthy, though unrecorded immune exposures were likely present. The donor was CMV seropositive and was included in the group of 250 to 300 seropositive cohort members. A peripheral blood sample was provided by each donor, and peripheral blood mononuclear cells were used for TCR beta sequencing. The Qiagen DNeasy Blood Extraction Kit was used to extract genomic DNA from the blood cell samples. Library creation used the immunoSEQ multiplex PCR assay. A mixture of 60 forward primers for TCR Vbeta segments and 13 reverse primers for TCR Jbeta segments was used in the multiplex PCR. A multiplex PCR assay on genomic DNA amplified the CDR3 region of rearranged TCR beta genes. On the Illumina HiSeq System, the amplified TCR beta libraries were sequenced as 87-base-pair reads. Per the authors' processing: In a later analysis, roughly 80 million unique TCR beta chains were counted across the roughly 700 repertoires, and roughly 9.9 million of these chains were shared by at least two donors. A nearest-neighbor algorithm error-corrected the raw reads and collapsed the reads into unique sequences, merging closely related sequences to remove PCR and sequencing errors. Alignment of CDR3 sequences to IMGT reference sequences was used to assign V, D and J gene segments. Each retained sequence needed at least a six-nucleotide match to both a V gene segment and a J gene segment. Rearrangements were classified as productive when the CDR3 lacked stop codons and remained in frame with V and J, and all other rearrangements were classified as non-productive. CDR3 was defined according to IMGT convention as the region running from the second conserved V-encoded cysteine to the conserved J-encoded phenylalanine. In an earlier analysis of 550 to 650 of the donors, sequences lacking an unambiguous match to a single V gene segment were excluded. In an earlier analysis of a few hundred of the donors, V segments were called functional above 56.7% productive rearrangements and were called segregating when the between-donor standard deviation exceeded 5%. A statistical classification framework was built to diagnose cytomegalovirus status from the catalog of TCR beta chain sequences. V and J gene assignment, in a later analysis, came from comparing TCR nucleotide sequences with IMGT/GENE-DB human TR gene sequences. The TCRdist pipeline was used in a later analysis to assign CDR3 sequences and most-parsimonious VDJ recombination scenarios. In a later analysis, every TCR beta chain was defined by the combination of its CDR3 amino acid sequence and its V-gene family, and reads without a unique V-gene family were dropped. In a later analysis, several hundred highly shared, low-generation-probability nucleotide sequences were removed to address suspected cross-contamination and a sequencing artifact. In a later analysis, a clonal expansion index for each public chain was calculated from normalized within-repertoire ranks of inferred template counts. In a later analysis, generation probabilities were computed with a VDJ recombination model fitted to out-of-frame rearrangements, and the resulting probabilities were checked against IGoR. In a later analysis, hypergeometric tests were used to score TCR-TCR, TCR-HLA and TCR-CMV co-occurrence, with a repertoire-size bias correction applied to TCR pairs. A later analysis estimated false discovery rates by permuting HLA or CMV assignments 20 times. In a later analysis, co-occurring TCRs were grouped using DBSCAN, and TCRdist sequence similarity was added for clustering within HLA-allele-positive subsets. Repertoires with fewer than 30,000 or more than 120,000 public chains were left out of co-occurrence clustering, as were about 5 repertoires with anomalous nucleotide sharing. In its TCRdb copy, this immuneACCESS table keeps in-frame sequences only and misses some clones. Where compared with another copy, unresolved V genes explain less than half of these, and the others have no known cause. Clone size and the V and J calls come from that table; the DNA yielded D and trimming. The sample records 180,000 or so clones, about 77% of which are singletons. The ten most abundant clones make up 2% to 3% of the sample.

This sequence originates from a woman in her 30s in good health and CMV-seropositive. The sample was PBMCs.

For the CDR3, the sequence is CASSIGTGEYEQYF. The nucleotide sequence reads as follows: TGTGCCAGTAGTATCGGGACAGGGGAATACGAGCAGTACTTC. Rearrangement joined TRBV19 to TRBJ2-7; TRBD1 agrees with 10 junctional bases. Sequences LNHDA (CDR1) and SQIVND (CDR2) are obtained from the germline V gene (reference sequence). CDR3 length: 14 amino acids, cysteine to phenylalanine. Of all the DNA, just the CDR3 is kept, 42 bases in frame from base 1. Trimming accounts for 3 bases at V and 4 bases at J, while the number of junction bases matched to no gene is 3.